This TCR beta chain was retrieved from a study of T cells in Graves' hyperthyroidism and ophthalmopathy (dated by TCRdb to between 2018 and 2021). Regarding the study in general: Peripheral blood samples were taken at initial diagnosis, before any treatment was given. TCR V-J signatures able to tell the groups apart were searched for in a discovery cohort of approximately 95 patients, of whom over 40 had Graves' ophthalmopathy and roughly 58 had stable Graves' hyperthyroidism. For training and testing, the 100 or so patients in the discovery cohort were randomly divided in a 7:3 ratio. After blood sampling, hyperthyroidism patients were treated with methimazole at a starting dose of 30 mg daily, and ophthalmopathy patients were treated with high-dose intravenous methylprednisolone. The paper reports TCR Vbeta CDR3 sequencing of over 130 peripheral blood samples: 40 or so ophthalmopathy, roughly 80 hyperthyroidism and 17 progressor patients. Prospective prediction of ophthalmopathy was tested in an independent validation cohort consisting of fewer than 20 hyperthyroidism patients and 15 to 17 patients who later progressed to ophthalmopathy. The study also compared thyroid tissue and blood T-cell repertoires from roughly 6 Graves' hyperthyroidism patients.

Hyperthyroidism patients were newly diagnosed, had a disease duration of under 2 months, and were aged 18 to 65 years. Any patient with an uncontrolled infection, another autoimmune disease, pregnancy or lactation was excluded. Clinical symptoms, serum thyroxine and TRAb, thyroid ultrasound, and orbital computed tomography formed the basis for the diagnoses. For progressor patients, blood was drawn at the first diagnosis of hyperthyroidism, before any ophthalmopathy symptoms had appeared. PBMCs were isolated from 7.5 to 10 ml of fresh peripheral blood by Ficoll-Paque density gradient centrifugation. Progressor patients were defined as those initially diagnosed with Graves' hyperthyroidism in whom ophthalmopathy developed during follow-up. Total RNA was extracted with Trizol reagent, and quality was checked on an Agilent 2100 Bioanalyzer. At least ten counts were recorded for this clonotype. Its antigen is unknown. Per-base quality was not reported, and no clone a single base away is much larger than it.

The TCR beta CDR3 regions were amplified from the RNA transcripts. A first-round RT-PCR of the TCR CDR3 used the HTBI primer set with the Qiagen OneStep RT-PCR kit. Libraries were constructed in a second round of multiplex PCR, after which size selection and purification were carried out. Paired-end sequencing of the libraries was performed with 100 bp reads on an Illumina HiSeq2000. The original methods were these. SOAPnuke was used to process the raw data, with reads discarded if the reads contained adapters or uncalled bases, had a mean Phred below 15, or lacked an exact constant-primer or identifier match. High-quality paired reads were merged using COPE v1.2.5, and each unique nucleotide sequence was defined as a clonotype. MiTCR v1.1 was used to align clonotypes to the IMGT TRBV, TRBD and TRBJ reference segments. The analysis included only V-J combinations with a frequency above 0.0001, which together covered 99% to 99.2% of the repertoires. The TCS score was defined as the ratio of F50 (clonal expansion) to E x V (chaos), calculated using BLOSUM62-based TCRdist between CDR3 peptides within each V-J. Welch's t-statistics and random forest reduced fewer than 550 V-J features to some 14, which were used in a naive Bayes classifier (R e1071). TCRdb trimmed the raw reads at Q25, called clones with MiXCR and kept productive beta chains. Every entry covers one CDR3 protein and lists the most common genes and DNA from its rows. These V and J calls derive from TCRdb rather than the authors' analysis. This sample is represented by 250,000 to 300,000 distinct CDR3 sequences; over 12% of them were singletons. Of the sample, 30% to 35% is held by the ten largest clones.

The research as a whole found: In cross-validation, a model built on a 13 V-J signature told ophthalmopathy apart from stable hyperthyroidism with 85% to 90% sensitivity and around 84% specificity, and in testing the same model reached 80%/75%. No statistical method was used to fix the sample size in advance, and group allocation was not hidden from the investigators. In validation, the model predicted progression to ophthalmopathy with 65% to 71% sensitivity and roughly 75% specificity, a median of 6.5 months before onset. Most expanded thyroid clonotypes (frequency above 0.001) were also found in blood, which suggests that blood repertoires may mirror thyroid immune responses.

Reading the germline V gene (reference sequence) gives CDR1 SEHNR and CDR2 FQNEAQ. V gives up 1 base and J gives up 8 bases, and the segment between their germline ends measures 18 bases. The CDR3 runs 16 amino acids, cysteine and phenylalanine included. Solely the CDR3 DNA is kept, with 48 bases framed from the first base. The sample was blood. The chain is assembled from TRBV7-9 and TRBJ2-1; the D gene lacks a confident call. This TCR came from a woman in her 50s with Graves' hyperthyroidism that later progressed to Graves' ophthalmopathy. The CDR3 has the sequence CASSLDLESIGYEQFF. The DNA sequence follows: TGTGCCAGCAGCTTAGATCTCGAGAGTATTGGATATGAGCAGTTCTTC. The CDR3, completed at both ends by the reference TRBV7-9 and TRBJ2-1 genes, gives the full variable domain DTGVSQNPRHKITKRGQNVTFRCDPISEHNRLYWYRQTLGQGPEFLTYFQNEAQLEKSRLLSDRFSAERPKGSFSTLEIQRTEQGDSAMYLCASSLDLESIGYEQFFGPGTRLTVL.